These T cell receptor beta chains were read from a single sample in a study of HIV-infected patients and healthy controls. TCRdb reprocessed the 5' RACE reads via MiXCR and lists one record per CDR3 protein. The table has about 9,600 distinct CDR3 sequences, around 4.9% seen once. The material was blood, obtained before antiretroviral therapy. The receptors were gathered from an adult with HIV infection. CDR3s include the opening cysteine and the closing phenylalanine or tryptophan. D genes are given only for firm matches. Size is omitted from some rows. Given values are once, few, many or a class for expanded clones.

d_gene	len	v_gene	j_gene	abundance	CDR3aa	CDR3nt
-	15	TRBV28	TRBJ2-6	many	CASSRHGSGANVLTF	TGTGCCAGCAGCCGCCACGGCTCTGGGGCCAACGTCCTGACTTTC
-	14	TRBV13	TRBJ2-5	many	CASSLEGSWETQYF	TGTGCCAGCAGCTTAGAGGGGAGCTGGGAGACCCAGTACTTC
-	14	TRBV10-3	TRBJ1-3	many	CAISESGSGNTIYF	TGTGCCATCAGTGAATCAGGGTCTGGAAACACCATATATTTT
TRBD2	15	TRBV20-1	TRBJ2-7	-	CSARDRRGASYEQYF	TGCAGTGCTAGAGATCGGCGGGGGGCGTCCTACGAGCAGTACTTC
TRBD1	17	TRBV6-2/TRBV6-3	TRBJ1-1	many	CASSYSSRTGEDTEAFF	TGTGCCAGCAGTTACTCGAGTAGGACAGGGGAAGACACTGAAGCTTTCTTT
TRBD1	16	TRBV20-1	TRBJ1-1	many	CSARGRGGKVNTEAFF	TGCAGTGCTAGAGGGCGAGGGGGCAAAGTGAACACTGAAGCTTTCTTT
-	14	TRBV12-3/TRBV12-4	TRBJ2-1	few	CASSRDSLGNEQFF	TGTGCCAGCAGCCGGGACTCCCTCGGCAATGAGCAGTTCTTC
-	13	TRBV14	TRBJ2-4	medium-sized	CASMGGGPYIQYF	TGTGCCAGCATGGGAGGAGGGCCGTACATTCAGTACTTC
-	15	TRBV2	TRBJ1-4	medium-sized	CASSEEGGINEKLFF	TGTGCCAGCAGTGAAGAGGGGGGGATTAATGAAAAACTGTTTTTT
-	13	TRBV20-1	TRBJ2-5	many	CSARIKGEETQYF	TGCAGTGCTAGAATCAAGGGGGAAGAGACCCAGTACTTC
-	12	TRBV2	TRBJ2-1	-	CASSGLADEQFF	TGTGCCAGCAGTGGGCTAGCCGATGAGCAGTTCTTC
TRBD1	16	TRBV15	TRBJ2-1	many	CATSRDRTGGYNEQFF	TGTGCCACCAGCAGAGATCGGACAGGGGGTTACAATGAGCAGTTCTTC
-	14	TRBV10-3	TRBJ1-2	medium-sized	CAISESRGNYGYTF	TGTGCCATCAGTGAAAGCCGGGGCAACTATGGCTACACCTTC
-	17	TRBV11-2	TRBJ2-1	-	CASSLGPEAPYGNEQFF	TGTGCCAGCAGCTTAGGCCCAGAAGCTCCCTATGGAAATGAGCAGTTCTTC
TRBD1	12	TRBV29-1	TRBJ1-1	many	CSVERTGDRAFF	TGCAGCGTTGAACGGACAGGGGATCGGGCTTTCTTT
-	12	TRBV4-1	TRBJ1-4	medium-sized	CASSQGMEELFF	TGCGCCAGCAGCCAGGGAATGGAGGAACTGTTTTTT
-	13	TRBV28	TRBJ1-1	few	CASSLGVNTEAFF	TGTGCCAGCAGTCTCGGGGTGAACACTGAAGCTTTCTTT
TRBD2	15	TRBV12-5	TRBJ2-5	many	CASGLRSSGEETQYF	TGTGCTAGTGGTTTGAGGTCTAGCGGTGAAGAGACCCAGTACTTC
TRBD2	14	TRBV29-1	TRBJ2-1	many	CSVALAGANNEQFF	TGCAGCGTCGCCTTAGCGGGAGCCAACAATGAGCAGTTCTTC
TRBD1	15	TRBV4-2	TRBJ2-5	many	CASSQGIGGVETQYF	TGTGCCAGCAGCCAAGGAATAGGGGGCGTCGAGACCCAGTACTTC
-	14	TRBV7-9	TRBJ2-5	many	CASSLVAIAETQYF	TGTGCCAGCAGCTTAGTCGCTATAGCGGAGACCCAGTACTTC
TRBD2	17	TRBV13	TRBJ2-1	many	CASSTKIGGNSYNEQFF	TGTGCCAGCAGCACAAAGATCGGGGGGAACTCCTACAATGAGCAGTTCTTC
TRBD2	17	TRBV19	TRBJ2-2	many	CASTGTSGRAATGELFF	TGTGCCAGTACCGGGACTAGCGGGAGGGCCGCCACCGGGGAGCTGTTTTTT
-	14	TRBV7-2	TRBJ1-5	many	CASSLEHSNQPQHF	TGTGCCAGCAGCTTAGAGCATAGCAATCAGCCCCAGCATTTT
TRBD1	16	TRBV7-6	TRBJ2-5	many	CASSDARQGQQETQYF	TGTGCCAGCAGCGATGCCCGACAGGGCCAACAAGAGACCCAGTACTTC
TRBD2	15	TRBV6-1	TRBJ2-1	many	CASEGTSGGYNEQFF	TGTGCCAGTGAAGGGACTAGCGGGGGGTACAATGAGCAGTTCTTC
-	14	TRBV9	TRBJ2-5	-	CASSIGTDEETQYF	TGTGCCAGCAGCATCGGGACTGACGAAGAGACCCAGTACTTC
TRBD2	14	TRBV12-3/TRBV12-4	TRBJ2-1	many	CASSLAGEYNEQFF	TGTGCCAGCAGCCTAGCGGGAGAATACAATGAGCAGTTCTTC
-	11	TRBV7-9	TRBJ2-6	-	CASSAANVLTF	TGTGCCAGCAGCGCCGCCAACGTCCTGACTTTC
TRBD1	18	TRBV4-1	TRBJ2-2	many	CASSQDRRGGGEGGELFF	TGCGCCAGCAGCCAAGATCGGAGAGGGGGCGGTGAGGGCGGGGAGCTGTTTTTT
-	12	TRBV6-5	TRBJ2-1	many	CASSLEGDEQFF	TGTGCCAGCAGCCTGGAGGGGGATGAGCAGTTCTTC
-	13	TRBV27	TRBJ1-1	medium-sized	CASSPPGRGEAFF	TGTGCCAGCAGTCCTCCGGGTCGCGGAGAAGCTTTCTTT
-	15	TRBV7-9	TRBJ2-4	many	CASSAPGVRPGIQYF	TGTGCCAGCAGCGCTCCGGGAGTCCGGCCCGGGATTCAGTACTTC
TRBD2	15	TRBV14	TRBJ2-1	many	CASSPSGTAYNEQFF	TGTGCCAGCAGCCCAAGCGGGACCGCCTACAATGAGCAGTTCTTC
TRBD2	15	TRBV7-2	TRBJ2-1	many	CASSRLAGGLNEQFF	TGTGCCAGCAGTCGACTAGCGGGGGGACTCAATGAGCAGTTCTTC
-	13	TRBV11-1	TRBJ2-1	many	CASSVGHPAEQFF	TGTGCCAGCAGCGTAGGGCATCCGGCTGAGCAGTTCTTC
-	12	TRBV6-2/TRBV6-3	TRBJ2-7	medium-sized	CASSPGWHEQYF	TGTGCCAGCAGCCCGGGGTGGCACGAGCAGTACTTC
-	13	TRBV10-3	TRBJ2-1	many	CAISDPPSNEQFF	TGTGCCATCAGTGACCCGCCTAGCAATGAGCAGTTCTTC
-	16	TRBV28	TRBJ2-7	medium-sized	CASSLALRTDSYEQYF	TGTGCCAGCAGTCTTGCTCTCCGGACTGACTCCTACGAGCAGTACTTC
-	14	TRBV27	TRBJ1-5	many	CASRRQGSNQPQHF	TGTGCCAGCAGGCGGCAGGGTAGCAATCAGCCCCAGCATTTT
-	15	TRBV7-6	TRBJ2-3	few	CASSRGTNPTDTQYF	TGTGCCAGCAGCCGGGGGACAAACCCTACAGATACGCAGTATTTT
-	14	TRBV9	TRBJ2-5	many	CASSVGTAQETQYF	TGTGCCAGCAGCGTAGGGACAGCCCAAGAGACCCAGTACTTC
-	12	TRBV12-3/TRBV12-4	TRBJ1-1	many	CASMDDSTEAFF	TGTGCCAGCATGGACGATAGCACTGAAGCTTTCTTT
-	11	TRBV6-5	TRBJ2-7	many	CASSYNYEQYF	TGTGCCAGCAGTTACAACTACGAGCAGTACTTC
-	16	TRBV7-9	TRBJ2-2	medium-sized	CASSLVGMANTGELFF	TGTGCCAGCAGCTTAGTTGGGATGGCGAACACCGGGGAGCTGTTTTTT
-	15	TRBV2	TRBJ2-3	-	CASSEARSGSDTQYF	TGTGCCAGCAGTGAAGCTAGGTCGGGGTCAGATACGCAGTATTTT
-	15	TRBV5-4	TRBJ2-1	many	CASSGLGADYNEQFF	TGTGCCAGCAGCGGCCTGGGGGCTGATTACAATGAGCAGTTCTTC
-	14	TRBV29-1	TRBJ2-3	-	CSVEAHTSTDTQYF	TGCAGCGTTGAGGCGCATACTAGCACAGATACGCAGTATTTT
TRBD2	13	TRBV29-1	TRBJ2-7	many	CSVVGLAPYEQYF	TGCAGCGTTGTGGGACTAGCCCCGTACGAGCAGTACTTC
-	15	TRBV6-5	TRBJ2-2	many	CASSYGGADTGELFF	TGTGCCAGCAGTTATGGTGGGGCAGACACCGGGGAGCTGTTTTTT
-	17	TRBV7-2	TRBJ2-7	many	CASSLQSSGTASYEQYF	TGTGCCAGCAGCTTACAGTCTTCCGGGACCGCCTCCTACGAGCAGTACTTC
-	15	TRBV29-1	TRBJ2-7	few	CSVEGWGGVSYEQYF	TGCAGCGTTGAAGGATGGGGCGGGGTTTCCTACGAGCAGTACTTC
-	13	TRBV20-1	TRBJ2-3	few	CSARMVRQDTQYF	TGCAGTGCTAGAATGGTCCGCCAAGATACGCAGTATTTT